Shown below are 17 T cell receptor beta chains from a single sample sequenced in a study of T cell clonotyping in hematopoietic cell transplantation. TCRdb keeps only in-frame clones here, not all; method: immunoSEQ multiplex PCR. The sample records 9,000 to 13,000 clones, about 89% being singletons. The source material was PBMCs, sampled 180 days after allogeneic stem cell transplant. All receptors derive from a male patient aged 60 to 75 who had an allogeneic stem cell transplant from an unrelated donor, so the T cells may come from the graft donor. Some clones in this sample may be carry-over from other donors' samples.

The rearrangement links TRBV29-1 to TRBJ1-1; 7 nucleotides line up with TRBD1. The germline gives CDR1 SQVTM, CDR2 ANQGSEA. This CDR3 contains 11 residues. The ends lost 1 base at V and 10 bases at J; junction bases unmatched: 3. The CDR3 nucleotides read TGCAGCGTTGAAGTCCAGGGGGGAGCTTTCTTT. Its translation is CSVEVQGGAFF.

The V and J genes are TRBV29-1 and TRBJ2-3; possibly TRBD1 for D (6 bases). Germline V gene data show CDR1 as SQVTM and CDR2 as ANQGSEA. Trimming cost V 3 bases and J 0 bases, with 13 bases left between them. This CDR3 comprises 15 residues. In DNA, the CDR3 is TGCAGCGTTGAGGTCCAGGGGATTAGCACAGATACGCAGTATTTT. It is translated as CSVEVQGISTDTQYF.

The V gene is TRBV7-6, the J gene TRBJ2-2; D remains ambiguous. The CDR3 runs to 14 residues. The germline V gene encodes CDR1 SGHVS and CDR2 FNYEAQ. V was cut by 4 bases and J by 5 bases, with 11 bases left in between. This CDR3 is CASSSVRATGELFF. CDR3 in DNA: TGTGCCAGCAGCTCAGTCCGGGCGACCGGGGAGCTGTTTTTT.

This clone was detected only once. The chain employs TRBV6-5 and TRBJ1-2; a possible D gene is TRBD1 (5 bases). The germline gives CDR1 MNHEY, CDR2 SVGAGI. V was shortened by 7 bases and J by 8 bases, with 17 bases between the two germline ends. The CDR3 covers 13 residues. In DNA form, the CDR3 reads TGTGCCAGCACGGGACGGAACTTTCAAGGCTACACCTTC. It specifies CASTGRNFQGYTF.

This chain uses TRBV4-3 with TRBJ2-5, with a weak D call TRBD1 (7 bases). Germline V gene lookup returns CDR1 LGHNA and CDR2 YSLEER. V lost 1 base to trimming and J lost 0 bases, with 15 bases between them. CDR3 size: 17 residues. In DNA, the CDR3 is TGCGCCAGCAGCCAAGGAAACGGGGGACAGAACCAAGAGACCCAGTACTTC. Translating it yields CASSQGNGGQNQETQYF.

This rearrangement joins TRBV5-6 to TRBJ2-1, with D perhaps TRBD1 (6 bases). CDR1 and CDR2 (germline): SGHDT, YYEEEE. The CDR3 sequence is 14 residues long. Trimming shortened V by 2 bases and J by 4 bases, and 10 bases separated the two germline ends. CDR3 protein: CASSLDRPYNEQFF. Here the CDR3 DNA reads TGTGCCAGCAGCTTAGACAGGCCGTACAATGAGCAGTTCTTC.

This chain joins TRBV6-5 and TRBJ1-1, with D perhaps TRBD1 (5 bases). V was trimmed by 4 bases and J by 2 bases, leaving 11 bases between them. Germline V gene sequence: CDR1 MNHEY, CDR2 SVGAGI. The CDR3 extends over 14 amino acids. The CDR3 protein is CASSSPGLNTEAFF. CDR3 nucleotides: TGTGCCAGCAGTTCCCCGGGGCTAAACACTGAAGCTTTCTTT.

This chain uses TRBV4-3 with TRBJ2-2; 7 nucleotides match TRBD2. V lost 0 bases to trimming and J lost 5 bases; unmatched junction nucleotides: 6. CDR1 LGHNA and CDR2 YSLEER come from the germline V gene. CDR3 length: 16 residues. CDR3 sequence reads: CASSQDWGGVTGELFF. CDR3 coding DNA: TGCGCCAGCAGCCAAGATTGGGGGGGTGTGACCGGGGAGCTGTTTTTT.

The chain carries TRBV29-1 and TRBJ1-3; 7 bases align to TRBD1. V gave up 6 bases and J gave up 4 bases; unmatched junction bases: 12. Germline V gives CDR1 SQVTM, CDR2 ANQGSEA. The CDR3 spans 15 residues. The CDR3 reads CSVSRTGPLGNTIYF. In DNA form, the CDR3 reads TGCAGCGTGAGCCGGACAGGCCCCTTGGGAAACACCATATATTTT.

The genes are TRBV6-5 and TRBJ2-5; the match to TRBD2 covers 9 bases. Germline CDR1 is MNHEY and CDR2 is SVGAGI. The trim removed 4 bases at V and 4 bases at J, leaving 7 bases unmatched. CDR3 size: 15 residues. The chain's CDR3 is CASSLAGGPGETQYF. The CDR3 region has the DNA TGTGCCAGCAGTTTGGCGGGGGGGCCCGGAGAGACCCAGTACTTC.

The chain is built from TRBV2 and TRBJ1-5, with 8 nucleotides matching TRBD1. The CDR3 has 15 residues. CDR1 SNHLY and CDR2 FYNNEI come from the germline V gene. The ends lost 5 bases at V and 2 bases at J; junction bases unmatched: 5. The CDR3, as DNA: TGTGCCAGCAGTAGAGGACAGGGAGGCAATCAGCCCCAGCATTTT. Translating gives CASSRGQGGNQPQHF.

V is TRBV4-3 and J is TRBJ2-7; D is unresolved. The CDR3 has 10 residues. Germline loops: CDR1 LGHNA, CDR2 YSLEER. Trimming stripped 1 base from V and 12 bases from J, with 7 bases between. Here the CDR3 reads CASSQGIRYF. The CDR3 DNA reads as TGCGCCAGCAGCCAAGGTATAAGGTACTTC.

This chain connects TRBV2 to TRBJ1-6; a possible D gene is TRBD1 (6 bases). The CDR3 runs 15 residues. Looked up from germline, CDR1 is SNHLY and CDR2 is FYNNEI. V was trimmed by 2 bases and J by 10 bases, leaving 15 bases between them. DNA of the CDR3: TGTGCCAGCAGTGAAAATACGGGGGGCGTCTCACCCCTCCACTTT. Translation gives CASSENTGGVSPLHF.

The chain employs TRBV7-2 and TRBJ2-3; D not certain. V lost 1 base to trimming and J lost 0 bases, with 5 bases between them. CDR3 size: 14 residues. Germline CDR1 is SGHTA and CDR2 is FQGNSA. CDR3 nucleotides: TGTGCCAGCAGCTTAGGCCATAGCACAGATACGCAGTATTTT. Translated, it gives CASSLGHSTDTQYF.

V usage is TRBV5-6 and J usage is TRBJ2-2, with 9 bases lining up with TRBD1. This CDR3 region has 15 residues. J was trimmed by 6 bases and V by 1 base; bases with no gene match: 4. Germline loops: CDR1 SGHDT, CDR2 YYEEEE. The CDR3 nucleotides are TGTGCCAGCAGCTTGAGGGACAGGGCCCCCGGGGAGCTGTTTTTT. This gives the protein CASSLRDRAPGELFF. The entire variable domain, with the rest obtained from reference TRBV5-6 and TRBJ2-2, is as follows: DAGVTQSPTHLIKTRGQQVTLRCSPKSGHDTVSWYQQALGQGPQFIFQYYEEEERQRGNFPDRFSGHQFPNYSSELNVNALLLGDSALYLCASSLRDRAPGELFFGEGSRLTVL.

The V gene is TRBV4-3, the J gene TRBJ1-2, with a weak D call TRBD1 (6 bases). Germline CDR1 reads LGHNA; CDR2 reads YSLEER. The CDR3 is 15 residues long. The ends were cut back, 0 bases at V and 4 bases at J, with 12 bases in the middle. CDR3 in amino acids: CASSQDWTAPYGYTF. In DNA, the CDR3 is TGCGCCAGCAGCCAAGACTGGACAGCTCCCTATGGCTACACCTTC.

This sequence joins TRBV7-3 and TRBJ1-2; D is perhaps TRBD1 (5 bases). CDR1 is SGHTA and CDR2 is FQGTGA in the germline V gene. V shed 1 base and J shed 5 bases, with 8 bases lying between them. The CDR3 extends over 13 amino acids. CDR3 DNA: TGTGCCAGCAGCTTAATCGGGGGGTATGGCTACACCTTC. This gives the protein CASSLIGGYGYTF.